This is a list of T cell receptor beta chains from one sample in a study of early T cells in non-severe SARS-CoV-2 infection. TCRdb re-derived calls from the 5' RACE reads in MiXCR, one entry per CDR3 protein. The sample comprises tens of thousands of distinct CDR3 sequences, approximately 10% of which are singletons, and 9.5% to 13% rests with the top ten. What was sequenced was whole blood. The receptors stem from an adult who was a healthcare worker with PCR-confirmed SARS-CoV-2 infection or an uninfected control (not recorded which). The CDR3 runs from the conserved cysteine through the conserved F or W. The D gene is left open where the match is weak. Clone size appears in some rows only: once, few, many, or a class for an expanded clone.

TRBV10-3	NA	TRBD2	TRBJ2-1	17	CAISESLRLAGGNEQFF	TGTGCCATCAGTGAGTCTTTGAGACTAGCGGGAGGCAATGAGCAGTTCTTC
TRBV27	NA	TRBD2	TRBJ2-1	15	CASSLEGLGYNEQFF	TGTGCCAGCAGTTTGGAGGGACTAGGGTACAATGAGCAGTTCTTC
TRBV10-1	many	NA	TRBJ1-1	13	CASSDDGTTEAFF	TGCGCCAGCAGTGATGATGGAACCACTGAAGCTTTCTTT
TRBV2	NA	NA	TRBJ2-1	11	CASSDWDEQFF	TGTGCCAGCAGTGATTGGGATGAGCAGTTCTTC
TRBV10-3	few	NA	TRBJ2-3	11	CAITRGSTQYF	TGTGCCATCACCCGGGGGTCAACGCAGTATTTT
TRBV4-2	few	NA	TRBJ2-7	18	CASSQDYERNVLAYEQYF	TGTGCCAGCAGCCAAGATTATGAAAGAAATGTTCTAGCCTACGAGCAGTACTTC
TRBV19	many	NA	TRBJ2-5	12	CASSPEQETQYF	TGTGCCAGTAGTCCAGAGCAAGAGACCCAGTACTTC
TRBV5-6	many	NA	TRBJ2-7	12	CASSLASYEQYF	TGTGCCAGCAGCTTGGCAAGCTACGAGCAGTACTTC
TRBV2	few	NA	TRBJ1-5	13	CASGLPGNQPQHF	TGTGCCAGCGGTCTTCCGGGTAATCAGCCCCAGCATTTT
TRBV13	many	NA	TRBJ2-2	14	CASSSDRDTGELFF	TGTGCCAGCAGCTCTGACAGAGACACCGGGGAGCTGTTTTTT
TRBV27	NA	NA	TRBJ1-2	16	CASSSLTRSAHYGYTF	TGTGCCAGCAGTTCCCTAACACGGTCGGCCCACTATGGCTACACCTTC
TRBV7-2	few	NA	TRBJ2-7	12	CASSLGALEQYF	TGTGCCAGCAGCTTAGGGGCGCTCGAGCAGTACTTC